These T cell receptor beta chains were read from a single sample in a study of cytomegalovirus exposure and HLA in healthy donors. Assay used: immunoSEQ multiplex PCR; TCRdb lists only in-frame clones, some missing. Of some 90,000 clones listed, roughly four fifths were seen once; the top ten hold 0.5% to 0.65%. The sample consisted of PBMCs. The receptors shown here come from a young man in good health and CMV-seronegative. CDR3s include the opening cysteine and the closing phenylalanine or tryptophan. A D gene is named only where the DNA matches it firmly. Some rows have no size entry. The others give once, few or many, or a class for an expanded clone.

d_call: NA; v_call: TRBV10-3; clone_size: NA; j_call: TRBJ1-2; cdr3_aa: CAIRMDISSYGYTF; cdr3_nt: TGTGCCATCAGGATGGACATATCTAGCTATGGCTACACCTTC
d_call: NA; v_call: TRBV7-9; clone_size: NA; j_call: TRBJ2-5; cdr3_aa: CASSPYDKETQYF; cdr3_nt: TGTGCCAGCAGCCCCTACGACAAAGAGACCCAGTACTTC
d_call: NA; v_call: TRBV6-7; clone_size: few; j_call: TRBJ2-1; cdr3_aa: CASSSPGDYNEQFF; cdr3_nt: TGTGCCAGCAGTTCCCCGGGAGACTACAATGAGCAGTTCTTC
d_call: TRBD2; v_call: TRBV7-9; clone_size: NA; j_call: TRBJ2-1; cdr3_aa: CAGRLAGADNEQFF; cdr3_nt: TGTGCCGGACGGCTAGCGGGGGCGGACAATGAGCAGTTCTTC
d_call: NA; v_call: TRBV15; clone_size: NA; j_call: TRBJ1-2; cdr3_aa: CATSQRTDYGYTF; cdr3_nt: TGTGCCACCAGCCAGCGGACAGACTATGGCTACACCTTC
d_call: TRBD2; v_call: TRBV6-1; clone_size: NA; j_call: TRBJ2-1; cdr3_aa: CASSERGLAGGYNEQFF; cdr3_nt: TGTGCCAGCAGTGAAAGGGGACTAGCGGGAGGCTACAATGAGCAGTTCTTC
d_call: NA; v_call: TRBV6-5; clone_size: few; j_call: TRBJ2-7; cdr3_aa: CASSSRVGEQYF; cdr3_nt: TGTGCCAGCAGTTCCCGGGTTGGGGAGCAGTACTTC
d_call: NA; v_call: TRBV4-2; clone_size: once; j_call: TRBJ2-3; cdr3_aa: CASSPEAGGTDTQYF; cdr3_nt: TGTGCCAGCAGTCCGGAGGCAGGGGGCACAGATACGCAGTATTTT
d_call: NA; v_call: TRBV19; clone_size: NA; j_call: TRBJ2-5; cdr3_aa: CASSKGTFQETQYF; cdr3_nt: TGTGCCAGTAGTAAAGGGACTTTTCAAGAGACCCAGTACTTC
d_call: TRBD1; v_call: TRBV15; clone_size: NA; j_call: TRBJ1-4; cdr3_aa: CATSSGTGGVEKLFF; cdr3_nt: TGTGCCACCAGCAGTGGGACAGGGGGCGTTGAAAAACTGTTTTTT
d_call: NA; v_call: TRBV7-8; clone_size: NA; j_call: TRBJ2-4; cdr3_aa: CASSSVPGLGAKNIQYF; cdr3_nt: TGTGCCAGCAGCTCGGTCCCAGGGCTAGGGGCCAAAAACATTCAGTACTTC
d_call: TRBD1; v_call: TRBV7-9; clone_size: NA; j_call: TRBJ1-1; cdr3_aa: CASSFPGGLKTEAFF; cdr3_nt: TGTGCCAGCAGCTTCCCAGGGGGCCTGAAGACTGAAGCTTTCTTT
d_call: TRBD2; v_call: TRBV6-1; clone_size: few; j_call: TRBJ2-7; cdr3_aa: CASSEPAGGSYEQYF; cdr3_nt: TGTGCCAGCAGTGAACCAGCGGGGGGCTCCTACGAGCAGTACTTC
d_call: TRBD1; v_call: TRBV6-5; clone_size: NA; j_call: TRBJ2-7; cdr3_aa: CASSRDRVYEQYF; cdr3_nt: TGTGCCAGCAGTAGGGACAGGGTCTACGAGCAGTACTTC
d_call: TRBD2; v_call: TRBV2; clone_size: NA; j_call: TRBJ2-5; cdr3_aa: CASSLAGGTKRTQYF; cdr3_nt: TGTGCCAGCAGTTTAGCGGGGGGGACCAAGAGGACCCAGTACTTC
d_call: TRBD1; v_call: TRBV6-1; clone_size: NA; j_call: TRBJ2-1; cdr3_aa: CASSEWAGGNYNEQFF; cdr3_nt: TGTGCCAGCAGTGAATGGGCAGGGGGAAACTACAATGAGCAGTTCTTC
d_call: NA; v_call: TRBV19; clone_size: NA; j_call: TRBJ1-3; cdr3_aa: CASSMVPAGNTIYF; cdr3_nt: TGTGCCAGTAGTATGGTCCCCGCGGGAAACACCATATATTTT
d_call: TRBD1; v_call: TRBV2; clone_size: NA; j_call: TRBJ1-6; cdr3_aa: CASRQGPDSPLHF; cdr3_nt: TGTGCCAGCAGACAGGGGCCCGATTCACCCCTCCACTTT
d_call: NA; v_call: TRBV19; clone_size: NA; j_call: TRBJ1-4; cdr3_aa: CASRGQATNEKLFF; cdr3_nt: TGTGCCAGTAGGGGGCAAGCAACTAATGAAAAACTGTTTTTT
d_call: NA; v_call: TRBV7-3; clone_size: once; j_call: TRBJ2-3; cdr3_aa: CASRASGGYTDTQYF; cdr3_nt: TGTGCCAGCAGGGCTTCGGGGGGCTACACAGATACGCAGTATTTT
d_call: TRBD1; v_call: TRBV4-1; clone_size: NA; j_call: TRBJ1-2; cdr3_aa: CASSHSTGNYGYTF; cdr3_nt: TGCGCCAGCAGCCATTCGACAGGGAACTATGGCTACACCTTC
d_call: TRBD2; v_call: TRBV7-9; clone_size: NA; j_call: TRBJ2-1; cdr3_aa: CASSKTSGRALNNEQFF; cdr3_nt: TGTGCCAGCAGCAAGACTAGCGGGAGGGCCTTGAACAATGAGCAGTTCTTC
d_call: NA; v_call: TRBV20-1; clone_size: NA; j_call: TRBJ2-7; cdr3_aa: CSGQGTYEQYF; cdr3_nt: TGCAGTGGTCAGGGTACCTACGAGCAGTACTTC
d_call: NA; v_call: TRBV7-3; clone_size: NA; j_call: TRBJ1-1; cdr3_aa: CASSEGRNTEAFF; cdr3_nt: TGTGCCAGCAGCGAGGGAAGGAACACTGAAGCTTTCTTT
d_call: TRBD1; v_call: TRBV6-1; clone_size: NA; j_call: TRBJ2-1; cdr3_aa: CASRTGGYNEQFF; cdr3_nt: TGTGCCAGCAGGACAGGGGGCTACAATGAGCAGTTCTTC
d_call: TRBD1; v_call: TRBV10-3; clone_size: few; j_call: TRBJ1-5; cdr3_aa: CAISPTGGRGNQPQHF; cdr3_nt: TGTGCCATCAGTCCTACAGGGGGCCGCGGCAATCAGCCCCAGCATTTT
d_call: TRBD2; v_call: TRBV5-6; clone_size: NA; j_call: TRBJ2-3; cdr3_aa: CASRTYQRESGTDTQYF; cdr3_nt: TGTGCCAGCAGAACCTACCAGCGGGAGTCAGGCACAGATACGCAGTATTTT
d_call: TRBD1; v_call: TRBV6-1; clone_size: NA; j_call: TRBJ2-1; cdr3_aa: CASRPARDRGVEQFF; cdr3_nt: TGTGCCAGCAGACCCGCTAGAGACAGGGGGGTTGAGCAGTTCTTC
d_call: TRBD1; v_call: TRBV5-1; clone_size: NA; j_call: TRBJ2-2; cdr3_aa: CASSWDRGLTGELFF; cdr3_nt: TGCGCCAGCAGCTGGGACAGGGGGCTAACCGGGGAGCTGTTTTTT
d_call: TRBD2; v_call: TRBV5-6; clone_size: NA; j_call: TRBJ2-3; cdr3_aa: CASSGLAGGLSTDTQYF; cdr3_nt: TGTGCCAGCAGTGGGCTAGCGGGAGGACTGAGCACAGATACGCAGTATTTT
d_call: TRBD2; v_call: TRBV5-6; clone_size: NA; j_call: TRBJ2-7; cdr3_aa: CASSLGLAGGYEQYF; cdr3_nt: TGTGCCAGCAGCTTGGGACTAGCGGGGGGGTACGAGCAGTACTTC
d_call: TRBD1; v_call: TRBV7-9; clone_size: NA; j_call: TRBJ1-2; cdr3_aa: CASSLGFGTALHTNYGYTF; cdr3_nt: TGTGCCAGCAGCTTAGGGTTCGGGACAGCGTTACATACCAACTATGGCTACACCTTC
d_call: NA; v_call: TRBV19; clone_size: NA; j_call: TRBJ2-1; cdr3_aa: CASSITGYNEQFF; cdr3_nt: TGTGCCAGTAGTATAACGGGGTACAATGAGCAGTTCTTC
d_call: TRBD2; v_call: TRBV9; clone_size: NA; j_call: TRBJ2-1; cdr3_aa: CASSEWAASGSKDEQFF; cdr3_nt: TGTGCCAGCAGCGAGTGGGCGGCGAGCGGGAGTAAAGATGAGCAGTTCTTC
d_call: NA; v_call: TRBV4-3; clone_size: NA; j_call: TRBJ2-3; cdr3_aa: CASSQSGTDTQYF; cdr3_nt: TGCGCCAGCAGCCAATCGGGGACAGATACGCAGTATTTT
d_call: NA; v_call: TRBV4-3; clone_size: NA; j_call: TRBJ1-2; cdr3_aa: CASSQDRNGGGYGYTF; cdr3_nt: TGCGCCAGCAGCCAAGATCGAAACGGCGGGGGATATGGCTACACCTTC
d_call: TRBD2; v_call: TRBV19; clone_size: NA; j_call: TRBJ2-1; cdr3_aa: CASSIGTSGRWSSYNEQFF; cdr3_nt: TGTGCCAGTAGTATAGGGACTAGCGGGAGGTGGAGCTCCTACAATGAGCAGTTCTTC
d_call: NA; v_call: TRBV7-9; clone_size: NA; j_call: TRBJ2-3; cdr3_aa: CASSGPVIADTQYF; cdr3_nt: TGTGCCAGCAGCGGGCCGGTCATCGCAGATACGCAGTATTTT
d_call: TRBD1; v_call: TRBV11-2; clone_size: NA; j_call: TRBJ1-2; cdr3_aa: CASSTQGANYGYTF; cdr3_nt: TGTGCCAGCAGTACTCAGGGGGCAAACTATGGCTACACCTTC
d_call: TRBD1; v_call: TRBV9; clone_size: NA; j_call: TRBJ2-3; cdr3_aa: CASSVQGQGDTQYF; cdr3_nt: TGTGCCAGCAGCGTACAAGGACAGGGGGATACGCAGTATTTT
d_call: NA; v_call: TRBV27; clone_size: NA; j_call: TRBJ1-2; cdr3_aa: CASSSLQGTKNYGYTF; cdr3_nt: TGTGCCAGCAGTTCGCTGCAGGGAACTAAGAACTATGGCTACACCTTC
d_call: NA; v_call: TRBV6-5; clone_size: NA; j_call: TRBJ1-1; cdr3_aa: CASSRGNTEAFF; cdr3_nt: TGTGCCAGCAGTAGAGGGAACACTGAAGCTTTCTTT
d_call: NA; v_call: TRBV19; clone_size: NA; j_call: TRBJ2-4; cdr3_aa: CASTRGKWIAKNIQYF; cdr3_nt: TGTGCCAGTACTAGGGGTAAATGGATAGCCAAAAACATTCAGTACTTC
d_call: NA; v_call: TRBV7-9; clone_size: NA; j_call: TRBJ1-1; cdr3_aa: CATQVGEDTEAFF; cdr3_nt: TGTGCCACCCAGGTGGGGGAGGACACTGAAGCTTTCTTT
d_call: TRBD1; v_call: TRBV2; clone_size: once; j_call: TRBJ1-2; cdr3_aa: CASKGTGGIYGYTF; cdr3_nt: TGTGCCAGCAAAGGGACAGGGGGAATCTATGGCTACACCTTC
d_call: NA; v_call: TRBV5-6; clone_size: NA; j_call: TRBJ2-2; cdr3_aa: CASSSSDYTDAGELFF; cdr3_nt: TGTGCCAGCAGCTCGTCGGACTACACGGACGCCGGGGAGCTGTTTTTT
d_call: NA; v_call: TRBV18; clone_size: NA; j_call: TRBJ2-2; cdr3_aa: CASSPPRGNTGELFF; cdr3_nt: TGTGCCAGCTCACCACCAAGGGGGAACACCGGGGAGCTGTTTTTT
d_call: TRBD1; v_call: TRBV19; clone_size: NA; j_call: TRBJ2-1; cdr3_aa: CASSPDRGVYNEQFF; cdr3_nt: TGTGCCAGTAGTCCTGACAGGGGAGTCTACAATGAGCAGTTCTTC
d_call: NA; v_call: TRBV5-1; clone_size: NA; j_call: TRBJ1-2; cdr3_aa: CASSLEWGRDGYTF; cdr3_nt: TGCGCCAGCAGCTTGGAGTGGGGGCGAGATGGCTACACCTTC
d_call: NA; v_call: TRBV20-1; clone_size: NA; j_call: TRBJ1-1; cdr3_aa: CSASVNTEAFF; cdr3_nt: TGCAGTGCCTCCGTGAACACTGAAGCTTTCTTT
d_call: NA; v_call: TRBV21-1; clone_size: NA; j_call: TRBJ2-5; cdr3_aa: CASSKAHGSGQETQYF; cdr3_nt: TGTGCCAGCAGCAAAGCGCACGGCTCGGGTCAAGAGACCCAGTACTTC
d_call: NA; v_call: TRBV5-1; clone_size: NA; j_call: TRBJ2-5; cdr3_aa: CASSSQGLPQYF; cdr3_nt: TGCGCCAGCAGCTCCCAGGGACTCCCCCAGTACTTC
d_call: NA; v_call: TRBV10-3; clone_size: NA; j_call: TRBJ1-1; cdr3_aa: CAISEGRGPQTEAFF; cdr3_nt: TGTGCCATCAGTGAGGGAAGGGGTCCCCAAACTGAAGCTTTCTTT
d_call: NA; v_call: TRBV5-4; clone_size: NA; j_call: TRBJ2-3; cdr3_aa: CASSFFWAADTDTQYF; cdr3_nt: TGTGCCAGCAGCTTTTTTTGGGCAGCAGACACAGATACGCAGTATTTT
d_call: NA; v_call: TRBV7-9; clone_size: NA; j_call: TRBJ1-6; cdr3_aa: CASRLGGDSPLHF; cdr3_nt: TGTGCCAGCAGACTAGGGGGAGATTCACCCCTCCACTTT
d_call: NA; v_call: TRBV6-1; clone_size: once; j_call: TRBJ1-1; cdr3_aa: CASSERRKNTEAFF; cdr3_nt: TGTGCCAGCAGTGAACGGCGGAAGAACACTGAAGCTTTCTTT
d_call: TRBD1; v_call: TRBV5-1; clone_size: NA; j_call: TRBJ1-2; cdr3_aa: CASRPRAGQVFGFYGYTF; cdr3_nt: TGCGCCAGCAGACCGCGGGCGGGACAGGTCTTTGGCTTTTATGGCTACACCTTC
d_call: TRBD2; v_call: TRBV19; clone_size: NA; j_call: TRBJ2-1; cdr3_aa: CASGRRVSYNEQFF; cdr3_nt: TGTGCCAGCGGGAGGCGGGTGTCCTACAATGAGCAGTTCTTC
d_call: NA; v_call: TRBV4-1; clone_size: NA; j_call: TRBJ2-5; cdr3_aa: CASSHPEGGGQTQYF; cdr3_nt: TGCGCCAGCAGCCACCCCGAGGGGGGGGGTCAGACCCAGTACTTC
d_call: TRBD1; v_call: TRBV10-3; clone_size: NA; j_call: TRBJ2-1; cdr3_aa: CAISPRQGTYNEQFF; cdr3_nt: TGTGCCATCAGTCCCCGACAGGGGACCTACAATGAGCAGTTCTTC